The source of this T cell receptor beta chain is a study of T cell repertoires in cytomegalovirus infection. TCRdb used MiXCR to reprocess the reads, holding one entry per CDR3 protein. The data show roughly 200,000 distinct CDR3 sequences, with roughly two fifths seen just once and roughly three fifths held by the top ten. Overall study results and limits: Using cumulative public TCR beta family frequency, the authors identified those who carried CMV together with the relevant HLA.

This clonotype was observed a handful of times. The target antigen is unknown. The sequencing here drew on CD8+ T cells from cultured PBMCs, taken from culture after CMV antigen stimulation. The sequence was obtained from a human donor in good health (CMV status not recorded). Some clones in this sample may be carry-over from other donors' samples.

This CDR3 is CASSPRDRGKDYGYTF. As DNA, the CDR3 is TGTGCCAGCAGCCCACGGGACAGGGGGAAGGACTATGGCTACACCTTC. The rearrangement links TRBV7-9 to TRBJ1-2; 11 nucleotides match TRBD1. The trim removed 5 bases at V and 3 bases at J, leaving 8 bases unmatched. CDR3 length: 16 residues. CDR1 SEHNR and CDR2 FQNEAQ come from the germline V gene (reference sequence).